The 22 T cell receptor beta chains below all came from one sample that was sequenced in a study of a mutant IDH1 vaccine in newly diagnosed glioma (dated by TCRdb to about 2021). What these receptors recognize is not known. The intended sense of this specimen's time point label: week 35, safety follow-up. Each vaccine dose was 300 ug of a 20-mer mutant IDH1 peptide in Montanide, given subcutaneously with topical imiquimod. The library came from the immunoSEQ multiplex PCR assay. TCRdb carries this immuneACCESS record with in-frame sequences only. Its versions omit some clonotypes, under half of them owing to an unresolved V gene in the studies checked, with the rest unexplained. Counted in this sample were tens of thousands of clones; approximately 81% of them appeared once. The ten largest clones add up to roughly 12% of the sample. The material sequenced was PBMCs, taken from a glioma patient whose treatment included an IDH1 peptide vaccine. The origin of the receptors is a man younger than 35 with glioma.

J is TRBJ1-5 and V is TRBV27; D is unclear. The V end was cut by 7 bases, the J end by 0 bases, with 10 bases between. Germline CDR1 and CDR2: MNHEY and SMNVEV (reference sequence). The CDR3 length is 14 residues. The CDR3 bases are TGTGCCAGCAATAAATTCTATAGCAATCAGCCCCAGCATTTT. Translated: CASNKFYSNQPQHF.

This clone was recorded only once. The chain links TRBV5-1 to TRBJ2-6; D call uncertain. In germline, CDR1 is SGHRS, CDR2 YFSETQ. The CDR3 spans 15 residues. V lost 0 bases and J lost 0, with 4 bases in between. The chain's CDR3 is CASSLDSSGANVLTF. CDR3 bases: TGCGCCAGCAGCTTGGACAGCTCTGGGGCCAACGTCCTGACTTTC.

The chain links TRBV29-1 to TRBJ1-3; D is undetermined. Germline V gene data show CDR1 as SQVTM and CDR2 as ANQGSEA. V was pared by 7 bases and J by 0 bases, with 10 bases between. The CDR3 length is 13 residues. CDR3 nucleotide sequence: TGCAGCGGTCGGGGAAACTCTGGAAACACCATATATTTT. It is translated as CSGRGNSGNTIYF.

CDR3 region: CASIEGPGAKNIQYF. Here the CDR3 DNA reads TGTGCCAGCATCGAGGGGCCGGGGGCCAAAAACATTCAGTACTTC. The rearrangement joins TRBV2 to TRBJ2-4, with D perhaps assigned TRBD1 or TRBD2 (5 bases each). CDR1 is SNHLY and CDR2 is FYNNEI in the germline V gene. Trimming shortened V by 7 bases and J by 1 base, and 14 bases separated the two germline ends. The CDR3 has 15 residues. Drawing the rest from reference TRBV2 and TRBJ2-4, the complete variable domain is EPEVTQTPSHQVTQMGQEVILRCVPISNHLYFYWYRQILGQKVEFLVSFYNNEISEKSEIFDDQFSVERPDGSNFTLKIRSTKLEDSAMYFCASIEGPGAKNIQYFGAGTRLSVL.

The chain links TRBV5-4 to TRBJ1-2; possible D gene TRBD1, 6 bases. The CDR3 contains 16 residues. The germline CDR1 and CDR2 sequences are SGHNT and YYREEE (reference sequence). V was trimmed by 0 bases and J by 4 bases, leaving 16 bases between them. The CDR3 protein is CASSLGTAPGTYGYTF. The CDR3 bases are TGTGCCAGCAGCTTGGGGACAGCCCCAGGGACCTATGGCTACACCTTC.

This clone was detected only once. The genes are TRBV4-3 and TRBJ2-1; perhaps TRBD2 as D (6 bases). The V gene lost 0 bases and the J gene lost 3 bases, with 18 bases spanning the gap. The germline gives CDR1 LGHNA, CDR2 YSLEER. The CDR3 extends over 18 amino acids. CDR3 residues: CASSQDVGGVGIYNEQFF. The CDR3 DNA sequence: TGCGCCAGCAGCCAAGATGTCGGAGGGGTTGGGATCTACAATGAGCAGTTCTTC.

The chain couples TRBV15 to TRBJ2-7, with 7 bases fitting TRBD2. Trimming at V came to 5 bases and at J to 5 bases, leaving 9 bases not matched to a gene. CDR3 length: 14 residues. CDR1 and CDR2 from the germline V gene are LNHNV and YYDKDF (reference sequence). The CDR3 spells CATSPSGELHEQYF. The CDR3 DNA is TGTGCCACCAGCCCAAGCGGGGAATTACACGAGCAGTACTTC.

The chain carries TRBV30 and TRBJ1-2; tentative D call: TRBD1 (5 bases). Germline V lookup: CDR1 GTSNPN, CDR2 SVGIG (reference sequence). The length of the CDR3 is 14 residues. With 0 bases removed from V and 8 bases from J, the gap between germline ends came to 16 bases. For the CDR3, the DNA is TGTGCCTGGAGTGTACGGTTGGGACTTGCGGGCTACACCTTC. This translates into CAWSVRLGLAGYTF. Drawing the rest from reference TRBV30 and TRBJ1-2, the complete variable domain is SQTIHQWPATLVQPVGSPLSLECTVEGTSNPNLYWYRQAAGRGLQLLFYSVGIGQISSEVPQNLSASRPQDRQFILSSKKLLLSDSGFYLCAWSVRLGLAGYTFGSGTRLTVV.

The rearrangement joins TRBV15 to TRBJ2-3, with TRBD2 matching 7 bases. The CDR3 contains 18 residues. V was clipped by 2 bases and J by 2 bases; unmatched bases: 13. Germline V CDR1 and CDR2: LNHNV, YYDKDF (reference sequence). This CDR3 is CATSRHPSSAGVTDTQYF. The CDR3 DNA is TGTGCCACCAGCAGACACCCCTCAAGCGCGGGGGTCACAGATACGCAGTATTTT.

The chain links TRBV29-1 to TRBJ2-2, with D possibly being TRBD1 (6 bases). The CDR3 is made up of 13 amino acids. Germline V CDR1 and CDR2: SQVTM, ANQGSEA. CDR3 in DNA: TGCAGTGTTACCGTGGGGGCAATCGGGGAGCTGTTTTTT. Translated, it gives CSVTVGAIGELFF.

The CDR3 DNA reads as TGTGCCAGCAGTTACGGGCAGTACACCGGGGAGCTGTTTTTT. Translating it yields CASSYGQYTGELFF. The V and J genes are TRBV6-6 and TRBJ2-2; D ambiguous. Germline CDR1 is MNHNY and CDR2 is SVGAGI (reference sequence). The CDR3 runs 14 residues. V lost 2 bases and J 3 bases, leaving 7 bases between the germline ends.

V usage is TRBV18 and J usage is TRBJ1-4; the match to TRBD1 covers 9 bases. Germline CDR1 KGHSH, CDR2 LQKENI. The trim removed 1 base at V and 6 bases at J, leaving 0 bases unmatched. The CDR3 is 14 amino acids. CDR3 nucleotides: TGTGCCAGCTCACCACGACAGGGGGATGAAAAACTGTTTTTT. Translation: CASSPRQGDEKLFF.

J is TRBJ2-6 and V is TRBV28; D is uncertain. This CDR3 contains 14 residues. Germline CDR1 MDHEN, CDR2 SYDVKM. Trimming left V 7 bases short and J 1 base short, with 8 bases between. The CDR3 nucleotides are TGTGCCAGCAAAAGGGATTCTGGGGCCAACGTCCTGACTTTC. Residues: CASKRDSGANVLTF. The variable domain in full, completed from reference TRBV28 and TRBJ2-6, reads DVKVTQSSRYLVKRTGEKVFLECVQDMDHENMFWYRQDPGLGLRLIYFSYDVKMKEKGDIPEGYSVSREKKERFSLILESASTNQTSMYLCASKRDSGANVLTFGAGSRLTVL.

This chain connects TRBV9 to TRBJ1-1; D may be TRBD1 (6 bases). Trimming took 4 bases from V and 1 from J, leaving 11 bases between them. Germline CDR1 reads SGDLS; CDR2 reads YYNGEE. CDR3 length: 14 residues. The chain's CDR3 is CASSPGVENTEAFF. DNA of the CDR3: TGTGCCAGCAGCCCAGGGGTGGAGAACACTGAAGCTTTCTTT.

V is TRBV4-1 and J is TRBJ2-3; 7 nucleotides line up with TRBD1. Germline-derived CDR1 and CDR2 are MGHRA and YSYEKL. With 1 base clipped from V and 4 bases from J, the junction kept 8 bases outside the gene matches. This CDR3 contains 16 residues. DNA of the CDR3: TGCGCCAGCAGCCAAGTGGGTGACAGGGAAGCAGATACGCAGTATTTT. This gives the protein CASSQVGDREADTQYF.

This clone appeared once. The chain carries TRBV2 and TRBJ2-6; 7 nucleotides match TRBD1. Losses at the gene ends were 11 bases for V and 0 bases for J; bases not matched to a gene: 10. The CDR3 sequence is 16 residues long. Germline-derived CDR1 and CDR2 are SNHLY and FYNNEI. CDR3 nucleotide sequence: TGTGCCGGAATACAGGGGCTGTTCTCTGGGGCCAACGTCCTGACTTTC. Encoded protein: CAGIQGLFSGANVLTF.

The chain is built from TRBV4-3 and TRBJ2-7, with D uncertain. Germline V gene sequence: CDR1 LGHNA, CDR2 YSLEER. This CDR3 comprises 17 residues. V was cut by 0 bases and J by 1 base, with 16 bases left in between. The CDR3 sequence: CASSQDSQPSTSYEQYF. Written as DNA, the CDR3 is TGCGCCAGCAGCCAAGATAGTCAACCGTCGACTTCCTACGAGCAGTACTTC.

The chain uses TRBV20-1 and TRBJ1-2, with a tentative D call TRBD1 (5 bases). V lost 4 bases and J lost 4, with 7 bases in between. The CDR3 runs 11 residues. Germline V CDR1 and CDR2: DFQATT, SNEGSKA (reference sequence). In nucleotides, the CDR3 is TGCAGTGCTACACAGGTCTATGGCTACACCTTC. It translates to CSATQVYGYTF.

The chain combines TRBV10-3 with TRBJ2-7; 8 nucleotides match TRBD1. V lost 6 bases, J lost 4 bases, and 8 bases stayed unmatched. The CDR3 extends over 14 amino acids. Germline assignment: CDR1 ENHRY and CDR2 SYGVKD. For the CDR3, the DNA is TGTGCCATCAGATCGACAGGGGCGCAGTACGAGCAGTACTTC. This codes for CAIRSTGAQYEQYF.

The rearrangement uses TRBV5-1 and TRBJ2-1; possibly TRBD2 for D (6 bases). The CDR3 has 16 residues. Per the germline V gene, CDR1 is SGHRS and CDR2 is YFSETQ. The germline V and J ends were trimmed by 7 bases and 3 bases, with 20 bases remaining between them. The CDR3 bases are TGCGCCAGCCAAGCCGCCGGGACTTCACTCTACAATGAGCAGTTCTTC. Amino acids: CASQAAGTSLYNEQFF.

This chain joins TRBV19 and TRBJ2-2; D unresolved. CDR1 and CDR2 from the germline V gene are LNHDA and SQIVND (reference sequence). V was trimmed by 3 bases and J by 5 bases, leaving 7 bases between them. CDR3 size: 13 residues. The CDR3 sequence: CASSIDGTGELFF. As DNA, the CDR3 is TGTGCCAGTAGTATTGATGGGACCGGGGAGCTGTTTTTT.

V and J are TRBV7-9 and TRBJ1-5; 8 bases are shared with TRBD1. The CDR3 covers 15 residues. The trim removed 4 bases at V and 3 bases at J, leaving 5 bases unmatched. CDR1 and CDR2 (germline): SEHNR, FQNEAQ (reference sequence). The CDR3 DNA is TGTGCCAGCAGCTCGACAGGGGTCCCCAATCAGCCCCAGCATTTT. It encodes CASSSTGVPNQPQHF.